Following are 11 T cell receptor beta chains from one sample sequenced in a study of vaccination effects on CD4 cells after COVID-19. For these TCRs, the target antigens are not known. Antigen-specific CD4+ T cells were first expanded with viral peptide pools by the ViraFEST assay and only then sequenced. Culturing for nine to ten days preceded CD4+ T cell isolation. The individual was infected with SARS-CoV-2 between March and December 2020, as confirmed by PCR. Profiling relied on immunoSEQ multiplex PCR, and the TCRdb table lists in-frame clones only, not all of them. The sample holds approximately 24,000 clones, around 77% seen once. The source was CD4+ T cells from PBMCs cultured with SARS-CoV-2 spike peptides, collected before COVID-19 vaccination. These receptor sequences come from a human donor who had a prior SARS-CoV-2 infection.

V is TRBV11-3 and J is TRBJ1-1; D not certain. Germline CDR1 and CDR2: SGHNT and YENEEA. This CDR3 is built from 14 residues. V was pared by 5 bases and J by 0 bases, with 10 bases between. The CDR3: CASSLPVMNTEAFF. In DNA, the CDR3 is TGTGCCAGCAGCCTCCCCGTAATGAACACTGAAGCTTTCTTT. Together with reference TRBV11-3 and TRBJ1-1, the CDR3 gives the full variable domain: EAGVVQSPRYKIIEKKQPVAFWCNPISGHNTLYWYLQNLGQGPELLIRYENEEAVDDSQLPKDRFSAERLKGVDSTLKIQPAELGDSAVYLCASSLPVMNTEAFFGQGTRLTVV.

The genes are TRBV6-2 or TRBV6-3 and TRBJ2-1, with TRBD2 matching over 9 bases. The CDR3 consists of 16 residues. Germline V gene sequence: CDR1 MNHEY, CDR2 SVGEGT. Trimming took 5 bases from V and 8 from J; bases not matched to a gene: 13. CDR3 sequence: CASSAAGGPHLDEQFF. As DNA, the CDR3 is TGTGCCAGCAGTGCCGCGGGAGGGCCGCATCTCGATGAGCAGTTCTTC.

The chain employs TRBV4-2 and TRBJ2-2; D may be TRBD1 or TRBD2 (5 bases each). CDR1 and CDR2 (germline): LGHNA, YNFKEQ. The CDR3 is made up of 14 amino acids. V lost 1 base, J lost 4 bases, and 7 bases lay in between. CDR3 nucleotide sequence: TGTGCCAGCAGCCAAGTGGGGGTCACCGGGGAGCTGTTTTTT. Encoded protein: CASSQVGVTGELFF.

This chain connects TRBV4-3 to TRBJ1-1; no clear D. Trimming pared 0 bases from V and 0 bases from J, leaving 8 bases between. This CDR3 region has 15 residues. Germline V gene data show CDR1 as LGHNA and CDR2 as YSLEER. The CDR3 DNA sequence: TGCGCCAGCAGCCAAGAACAGCTCTTGAACACTGAAGCTTTCTTT. It specifies CASSQEQLLNTEAFF.

The V call is TRBV2, the J call TRBJ2-5; possibly TRBD2 for D (6 bases). The germline CDR1 and CDR2 sequences are SNHLY and FYNNEI. The CDR3 loop spans 12 amino acids. Trimming took off 7 bases at V and 13 bases at J, with 19 bases between the two ends. In DNA form, the CDR3 reads TGTGCCAGCATTGGGACTGGTGAAGGCCTGTACTTC. It codes for CASIGTGEGLYF.

V gene TRBV18 combines with J gene TRBJ2-1, with D unclear. Trimming stripped 3 bases from V and 9 bases from J, with 12 bases between. The length of the CDR3 is 13 residues. CDR1 is KGHSH, CDR2 LQKENI, per germline. In DNA, the CDR3 is TGTGCCAGCTCACCCGGTCACGAGGCTGAGCAGTTCTTC. Its translation: CASSPGHEAEQFF.

The chain joins TRBV2 to TRBJ2-1, with a weak D call TRBD1 (7 bases). Germline CDR1 reads SNHLY; CDR2 reads FYNNEI. V shed 3 bases and J shed 8 bases, with 17 bases lying between them. The CDR3 runs to 15 residues. CDR3 residues: CASSEGGTAGHEQFF. CDR3 nucleotide sequence: TGTGCCAGCAGTGAGGGCGGGACAGCCGGTCATGAGCAGTTCTTC.

The DNA of the CDR3 is TGCGCCAGCAGCTTGTCGGCGGGATCCTACGAGCAGTACTTC. Translated, it gives CASSLSAGSYEQYF. The rearrangement joins TRBV5-1 to TRBJ2-7; D is perhaps TRBD2 (6 bases). Trimming removed 1 base at V and 1 base at J, with 9 bases between. Germline V CDR1 and CDR2: SGHRS, YFSETQ. CDR3 size: 14 residues. Based on the CDR3 plus reference TRBV5-1 and TRBJ2-7, the full variable domain is KAGVTQTPRYLIKTRGQQVTLSCSPISGHRSVSWYQQTPGQGLQFLFEYFSETQRNKGNFPGRFSGRQFSNSRSEMNVSTLELGDSALYLCASSLSAGSYEQYFGPGTRLTVT.

This clone came up a few times. V usage is TRBV12-5 and J usage is TRBJ1-1; 8 bases are a match to TRBD1. CDR3 length equals 15 residues. Germline CDR1 reads LGHNT; CDR2 reads FRNRAP. Trimming at V came to 5 bases and at J to 4 bases, leaving 9 bases not matched to a gene. CDR3 region: CASGPLTDRGTEAFF. The DNA for the CDR3 is TGTGCTAGTGGTCCCCTAACCGACAGGGGCACTGAAGCTTTCTTT.

The gene calls are TRBV7-9 and TRBJ2-1, with 8 positions matching TRBD2. The CDR3 runs 15 residues. CDR1 is SEHNR and CDR2 is FQNEAQ in the germline V gene (reference sequence). With V trimmed by 5 bases and J by 8 bases, 11 bases remained unmatched. CDR3 bases: TGTGCCAGCAGCCGGGAGGGTGTTTCTAACCATGAGCAGTTCTTC. This sequence encodes CASSREGVSNHEQFF.

J is TRBJ2-3 and V is TRBV5-6; D may be TRBD1 or TRBD2 (7 bases each). Between the trimmed V and J ends, which lost 3 bases and 0 bases, there was a span of 17 bases. Germline loops: CDR1 SGHDT, CDR2 YYEEEE. This CDR3 has 17 amino acids. The CDR3 reads CASSWGGPRGSTDTQYF. CDR3 sequence (DNA): TGTGCCAGCAGCTGGGGGGGGCCCAGGGGGAGCACAGATACGCAGTATTTT.